Each of the 2 T cell receptor beta chains below was sequenced from the same sample in a study. MiXCR was run by TCRdb on the 5' RACE reads, yielding one entry per CDR3 protein. Here the sample spans 55,000 to 80,000 distinct CDR3 sequences, around a fifth being singletons. The sample taken for sequencing was memory CD4+ T cells sorted from a lymph node. Subset: memory CD4+ T cells, CD4+CD45RO+CD25-. The source is a female donor with breast cancer.

This clonotype came up many times. The chain is built from TRBV7-9 and TRBJ1-1; no clear D gene. The V end lost 3 bases, the J end lost 11 bases, and 13 bases lay between the germline ends. Germline loops: CDR1 SEHNR, CDR2 FQNEAQ (reference sequence). This CDR3 is 12 amino acids long. CDR3 nucleotides: TGTGCCAGCAGCTTCGATGATCAGCAGGCTTTCTTT. Translating gives CASSFDDQQAFF.

The genes are TRBV7-2 and TRBJ1-4, with 8 positions matching TRBD1. Germline CDR1 SGHTA, CDR2 FQGNSA. The CDR3 length is 13 residues. V lost 5 bases, J lost 9 bases, and 5 bases stayed unmatched. CDR3 in DNA: TGTGCCAGCAGCCTGAGCAGGGGGCAAAAACTGTTTTTT. Amino acid sequence: CASSLSRGQKLFF.